This is a list of T cell receptor beta chains from one sample in a study of cytomegalovirus exposure and HLA in healthy donors. Only in-frame clones appear in the TCRdb table, and some are missing; sequencing was by immunoSEQ multiplex PCR. The sample shows 150,000 to 200,000 clones, about 80% of them seen only once. Specimen: PBMCs. These receptors came from a woman aged 35 to 49 in good health and CMV-seronegative. Both conserved end residues are part of each CDR3.

J gene,V gene,CDR3 protein
TRBJ2-5,TRBV6-8,CASGRGWEETQYF
TRBJ2-2,TRBV7-3,CASSLTSVNTGELFF
TRBJ1-5,TRBV6-5,CASSISPGQRYF
TRBJ2-7,TRBV5-1,CASSLGGVWDEQYF
TRBJ2-3,TRBV7-9,CASSLVGSGTRSDTQYF
TRBJ2-3,TRBV5-4,CASSLGGDRGINTQYF
TRBJ2-1,TRBV25-1,CASSEPVSVEQFF
TRBJ2-3,TRBV14,CASSPDRQVTDTQYF
TRBJ2-5,TRBV7-9,CASSKDRGTTETQYF
TRBJ2-7,TRBV4-1,CASSQELRGSTYEQYF
TRBJ1-1,TRBV25-1,CASSELGAEYTEAFF
TRBJ2-1,TRBV5-4,CASSQGQGNEQFF
TRBJ2-1,TRBV7-3,CASSSSAGLAFHEQFF
TRBJ2-3,TRBV5-1,CASSLSLEAADTQYF
TRBJ1-1,TRBV19,CASSTQMNTEAFF
TRBJ1-1,TRBV19,CATVQGNTEAFF
TRBJ2-1,TRBV11-2,CASSLPQGADEQFF
TRBJ2-1,TRBV2,CASSGLNKVGNEQFF
TRBJ1-4,TRBV25-1,CASIGQFGYEKLFF
TRBJ1-4,TRBV11-2,CASSSSGGVGEKLFF
TRBJ1-1,TRBV2,CASNYKGGPTEAFF
TRBJ2-7,TRBV11-2,CASSFTGAYEQYF
TRBJ1-5,TRBV6-1,CASTRQGGNQPQHF
TRBJ2-1,TRBV5-4,CASSLASGEYNEQFF